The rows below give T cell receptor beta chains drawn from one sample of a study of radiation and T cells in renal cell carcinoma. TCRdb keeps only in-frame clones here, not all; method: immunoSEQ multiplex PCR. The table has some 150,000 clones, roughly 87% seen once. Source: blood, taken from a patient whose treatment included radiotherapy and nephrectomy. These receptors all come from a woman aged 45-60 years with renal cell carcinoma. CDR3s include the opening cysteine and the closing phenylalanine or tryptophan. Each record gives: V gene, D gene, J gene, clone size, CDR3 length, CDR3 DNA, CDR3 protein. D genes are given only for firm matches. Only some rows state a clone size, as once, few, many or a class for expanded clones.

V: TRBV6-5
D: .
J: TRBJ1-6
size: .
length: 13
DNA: TGTGCCAGCAAGCGGGTTTCGAATTCACCCCTCCACTTT
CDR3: CASKRVSNSPLHF

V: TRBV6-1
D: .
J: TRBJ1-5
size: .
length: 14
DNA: TGTGCCAGCAGTGAAATTGAAGGACACGAACCCCAGCATTTT
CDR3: CASSEIEGHEPQHF

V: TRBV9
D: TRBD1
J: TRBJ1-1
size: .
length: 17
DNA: TGTGCCAGCAGCCCCCGACAGGGGGCTACCATGAACACTGAAGCTTTCTTT
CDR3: CASSPRQGATMNTEAFF

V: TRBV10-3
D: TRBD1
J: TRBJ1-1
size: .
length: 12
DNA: TGCGCAATCAACAGGGGAAACACTGAAGCTTTCTTT
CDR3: CAINRGNTEAFF

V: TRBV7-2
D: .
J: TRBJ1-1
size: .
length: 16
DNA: TGTGCCAGCAGCTTAGAGTCGGGGCTCTCGAAAATTAGAGCTTTCTTT
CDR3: CASSLESGLSKIRAFF

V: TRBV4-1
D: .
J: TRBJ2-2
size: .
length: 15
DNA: TGCGCCAGCAGCCACCCCGGGGCGAACACCGGGGAGCTGTTTTTT
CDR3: CASSHPGANTGELFF

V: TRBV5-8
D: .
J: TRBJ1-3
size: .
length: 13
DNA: TGTGCCAGCAGTCTCGAGGCTGGAAACACCATATATTTT
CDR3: CASSLEAGNTIYF

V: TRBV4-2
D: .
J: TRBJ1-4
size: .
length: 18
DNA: TGTGCCAGCAGCCAAGAAGGGAAAGGGTGGGGGAAAAATGAAAAACTGTTTTTT
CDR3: CASSQEGKGWGKNEKLFF

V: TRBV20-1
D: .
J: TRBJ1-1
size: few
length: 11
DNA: TGCAGTGCTAGCGTAAATTCCGAAGCTTTCTTT
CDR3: CSASVNSEAFF

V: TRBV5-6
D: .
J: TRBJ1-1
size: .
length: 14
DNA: TGTGCCAGCAGCTCGTGGGGTGGGGGCACTGAAGCTTTCTTT
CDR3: CASSSWGGGTEAFF

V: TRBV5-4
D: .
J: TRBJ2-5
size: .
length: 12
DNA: TGTGCCAGCAGCTTGGACCAAGAGACCCAGTACTTC
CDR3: CASSLDQETQYF

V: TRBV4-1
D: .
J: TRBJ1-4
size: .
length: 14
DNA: TGCGCCAGCAGCCAAGATCCCGGACAGGAAAAACTGTTTTTT
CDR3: CASSQDPGQEKLFF

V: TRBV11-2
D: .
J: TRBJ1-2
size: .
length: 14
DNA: TGTGCCAGCAGAAAAACGGGGGCGACGGGTGGCTACACCTTC
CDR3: CASRKTGATGGYTF

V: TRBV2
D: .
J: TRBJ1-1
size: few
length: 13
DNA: TGTGCCAGCATATGGGACACCCGCACTGAAGCTTTCTTT
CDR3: CASIWDTRTEAFF

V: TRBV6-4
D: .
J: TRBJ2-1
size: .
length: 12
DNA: TGTGCCAGCAGTGCGACTAACAATGAGCAGTTCTTC
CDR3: CASSATNNEQFF

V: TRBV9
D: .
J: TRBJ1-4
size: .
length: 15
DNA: TGTGCCAGCACGAAAGGGTTCGCCACTAATGAAAAACTGTTTTTT
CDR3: CASTKGFATNEKLFF

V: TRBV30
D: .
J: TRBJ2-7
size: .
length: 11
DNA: TGTGCCTGGAGTGTGGACTACGAGCAGTACTTC
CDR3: CAWSVDYEQYF

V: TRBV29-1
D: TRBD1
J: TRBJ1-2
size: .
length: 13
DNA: TGCAGCGTGCGGGACAGAGCTAACTATGGCTACACCTTC
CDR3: CSVRDRANYGYTF

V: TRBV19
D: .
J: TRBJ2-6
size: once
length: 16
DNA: TGTGCCAGTAGCAATACAAGGGGCTCTGGGGCCAACGTCCTGACTTTC
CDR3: CASSNTRGSGANVLTF

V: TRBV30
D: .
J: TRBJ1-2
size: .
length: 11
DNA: TGTGCCTGGAGTGTACAGAATGGCTACACCTTC
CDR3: CAWSVQNGYTF

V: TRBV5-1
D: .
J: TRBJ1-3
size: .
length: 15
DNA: TGCGCCAGCAGCTTGGAGCCAGGGGCTGGAAACACCATATATTTT
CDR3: CASSLEPGAGNTIYF

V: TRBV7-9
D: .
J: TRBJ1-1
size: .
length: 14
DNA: TGTGCCAGCAGCTTAGGTGCAGAGAACACTGAAGCTTTCTTT
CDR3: CASSLGAENTEAFF

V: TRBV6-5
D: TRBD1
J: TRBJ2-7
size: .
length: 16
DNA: TGTGCCAGCAGTTACGGGCCGGGACAGGGGGTTTACGAGCAGTACTTC
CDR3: CASSYGPGQGVYEQYF

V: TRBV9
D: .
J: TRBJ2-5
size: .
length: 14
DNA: TGTGCCAGCAGCTTCCGGGACAACCAAGAGACCCAGTACTTC
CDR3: CASSFRDNQETQYF

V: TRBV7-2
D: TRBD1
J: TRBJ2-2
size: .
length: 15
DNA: TGTGCCAGCAGCCGTGCGACAGGGACCTCCGGGGAGCTGTTTTTT
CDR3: CASSRATGTSGELFF

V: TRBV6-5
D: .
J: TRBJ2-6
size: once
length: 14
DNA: TGTGCCAGCAGGGTAGCCTCTGGGGCCAACGTCCTGACTTTC
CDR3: CASRVASGANVLTF

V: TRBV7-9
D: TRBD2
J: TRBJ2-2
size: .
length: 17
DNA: TGTGCCAGCAGCCCACTAGGACTAGCGGGGAACACCGGGGAGCTGTTTTTT
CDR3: CASSPLGLAGNTGELFF

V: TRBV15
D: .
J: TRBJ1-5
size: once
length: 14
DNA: TGTGCCACCAGCAGGGGGGGGACGGGTCAGCCCCAGCATTTT
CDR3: CATSRGGTGQPQHF

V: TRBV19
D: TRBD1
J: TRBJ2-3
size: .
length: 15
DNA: TGTGCCAGTATTCGCCGGGACAGGGGAACAGATACGCAGTATTTT
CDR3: CASIRRDRGTDTQYF

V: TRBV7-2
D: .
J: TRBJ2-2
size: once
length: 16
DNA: TGTGCCAGCAGCTCTCCGGGCCTCGCGAGCACCGGGGAGCTGTTTTTT
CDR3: CASSSPGLASTGELFF

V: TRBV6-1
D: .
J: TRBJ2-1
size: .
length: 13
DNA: TGTGCCAGCAACTTGGACAGATACAATGAGCAGTTCTTC
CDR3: CASNLDRYNEQFF

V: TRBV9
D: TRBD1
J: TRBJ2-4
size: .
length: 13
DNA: TGTGCCAGCAGCGCCGAGGGACAGGCGCCCCACTTTTTC
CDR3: CASSAEGQAPHFF

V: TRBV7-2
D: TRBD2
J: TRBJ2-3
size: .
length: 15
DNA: TGTGCCAGCAGCTTATCGCGGGGGGGTGCAGATACGCAGTATTTT
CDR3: CASSLSRGGADTQYF

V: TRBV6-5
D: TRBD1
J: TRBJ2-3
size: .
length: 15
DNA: TGTGCCAGCAGAGACAGGGGGAAAGACACAGATACGCAGTATTTT
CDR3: CASRDRGKDTDTQYF

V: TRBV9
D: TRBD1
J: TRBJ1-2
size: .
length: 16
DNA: TGTGCCAGCAGCCCAAGCCCTGGACAGGATAACTATGGCTACACCTTC
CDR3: CASSPSPGQDNYGYTF

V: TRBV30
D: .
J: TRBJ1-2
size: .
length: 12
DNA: TGTGCCTACCGGCCCCCCCGCTTCGGCTACACCTTC
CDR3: CAYRPPRFGYTF

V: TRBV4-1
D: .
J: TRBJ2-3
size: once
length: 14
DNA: TGCGCCAGCAGCCAAGGAACAACGCCAGATACGCAGTATTTT
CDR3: CASSQGTTPDTQYF

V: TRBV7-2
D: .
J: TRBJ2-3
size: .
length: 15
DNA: TGTGCCAGCAGCTCGGGACGGATCAGCACAGATACGCAGTATTTT
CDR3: CASSSGRISTDTQYF

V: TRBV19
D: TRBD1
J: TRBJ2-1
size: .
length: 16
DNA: TGTGCCAGTAGACCCGGGACAGGGTTTTTGGGCAATGAGCAGTTCTTC
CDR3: CASRPGTGFLGNEQFF

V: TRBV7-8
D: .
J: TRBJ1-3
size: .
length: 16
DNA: TGTGCCAGCAGCCACTCTTATGCGGGCACGGGGAACACCATATATTTT
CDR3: CASSHSYAGTGNTIYF

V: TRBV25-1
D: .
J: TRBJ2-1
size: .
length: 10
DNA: TGTGCCAGCAGTGAGGGGAGGCAGTTCTTC
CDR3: CASSEGRQFF

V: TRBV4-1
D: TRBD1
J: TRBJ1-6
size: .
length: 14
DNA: TGCGCCAGCAGCCAAGCAGGGGGCATACCACCCCTCCACTTT
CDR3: CASSQAGGIPPLHF

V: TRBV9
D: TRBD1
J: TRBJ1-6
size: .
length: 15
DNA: TGTGCCAGCAGCGCCCGCGGGACAGATAATTCACCCCTCCACTTT
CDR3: CASSARGTDNSPLHF

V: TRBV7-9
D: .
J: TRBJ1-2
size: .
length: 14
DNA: TGTGCCAGCAGCTTAGATGGGACAAGCTATGGCTACACCTTC
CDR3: CASSLDGTSYGYTF

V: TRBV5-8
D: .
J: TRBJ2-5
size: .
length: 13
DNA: TGTGCCAGCAGCTCCAGGGTGATGGAGACCCAGTACTTC
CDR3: CASSSRVMETQYF

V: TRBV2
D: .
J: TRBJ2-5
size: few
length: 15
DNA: TGTGCCAGCAGTGACCCCCCGGGGGCGGAGGAGACCCAGTACTTC
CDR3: CASSDPPGAEETQYF

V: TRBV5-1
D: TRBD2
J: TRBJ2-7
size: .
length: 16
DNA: TGCGCCAGCAGCTTCGGACGGACTAGCGGGGTCTACGAGCAGTACTTC
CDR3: CASSFGRTSGVYEQYF

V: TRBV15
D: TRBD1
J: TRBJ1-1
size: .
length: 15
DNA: TGTGCCACCAGCGGTGGGACAGGGGGTGACACTGAAGCTTTCTTT
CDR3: CATSGGTGGDTEAFF

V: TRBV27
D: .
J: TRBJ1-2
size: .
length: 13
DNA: TGTGCCAGCAGGCGCTCGGGGAACTATGGCTACACCTTC
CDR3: CASRRSGNYGYTF

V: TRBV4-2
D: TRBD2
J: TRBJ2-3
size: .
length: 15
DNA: TGTGCCAGCAGCCAAGAACGGGGGGGCTCAGATACGCAGTATTTT
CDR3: CASSQERGGSDTQYF

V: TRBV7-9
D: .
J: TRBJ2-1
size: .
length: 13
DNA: TGTGCCAGCAGCTTAGGACTGGTCAATGAGCAGTTCTTC
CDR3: CASSLGLVNEQFF

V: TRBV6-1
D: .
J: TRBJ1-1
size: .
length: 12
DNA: TGTGCCAGCAGTGGCCTAGGTGCTGAAGCTTTCTTT
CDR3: CASSGLGAEAFF

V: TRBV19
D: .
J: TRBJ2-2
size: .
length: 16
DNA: TGTGCCAGTAGTTTAAGGCAGGGCAGGAACACCGGGGAGCTGTTTTTT
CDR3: CASSLRQGRNTGELFF

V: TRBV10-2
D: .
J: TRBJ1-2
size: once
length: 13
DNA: TGCGCCAGCAGTGCGGGGCCCAACTATGGCTACACCTTC
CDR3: CASSAGPNYGYTF

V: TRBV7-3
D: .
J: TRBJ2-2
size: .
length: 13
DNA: TGTGCCAGCAGCGCGGACAGCACCGGGGAGCTGTTTTTT
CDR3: CASSADSTGELFF

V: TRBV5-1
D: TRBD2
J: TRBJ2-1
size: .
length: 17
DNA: TGCGCCAGCAGCGCGAGCGGGGGACCGCCCGGTATTAATGAGCAGTTCTTC
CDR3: CASSASGGPPGINEQFF

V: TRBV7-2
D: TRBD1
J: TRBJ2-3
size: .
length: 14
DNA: TGTGCCAGCAGTCCAGGGGGCGCCGGAGATACGCAGTATTTT
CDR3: CASSPGGAGDTQYF